This T cell receptor beta chain was recorded in a study of OX40 agonist ivuxolimab in advanced cancers. Study at large: Every patient in dose escalation had hepatocellular carcinoma, melanoma, renal cell or head and neck cancer. General study points: Both blood CD4+ and CD8+ T cells showed clonal growth by week 6 at 0.1 to 3.0 mg/kg. People who partly responded at 0.1-3.0 mg/kg had some of the least clonal expansion seen.

As regards this clone: As yet, its antigen is unknown.

Sequencing used immunoSEQ multiplex PCR; TCRdb keeps in-frame clones, though not all of them. The table has approximately 70,000 clones, roughly 87% seen once; the top ten hold more than 5.5%. CDR1 and CDR2 (germline): MGHDK, SYGVNS. The V and J ends lost 8 bases and 2 bases, in that order; junction bases with no gene match: 3. CDR3 length: 14 amino acids. Here the sequenced sample was CD4+ or CD8+ T cells sorted from blood, taken in a trial of the OX40 agonist ivuxolimab. The rearrangement joins TRBV25-1 to TRBJ2-1, with TRBD2 matching over 10 bases. The TCR originated in an adult with an advanced solid tumor such as melanoma, head and neck, liver or kidney cancer. CDR3 residues: CASWSGRAYNEQFF. In nucleotides, the CDR3 is TGTGCCAGCTGGAGCGGGAGGGCCTACAATGAGCAGTTCTTC.